Listed here are 12 T cell receptor beta chains from one sample, sequenced in a study of OX40 agonist ivuxolimab in advanced cancers. Profiled with immunoSEQ multiplex PCR; TCRdb holds only in-frame clones, not every one. The table has about 58,000 clones, approximately 78% seen once. Material: CD4+ or CD8+ T cells sorted from blood, obtained in a trial of the OX40 agonist ivuxolimab. The receptors here all came from an adult with an advanced solid tumor such as melanoma, head and neck, liver or kidney cancer.

The CDR3 is CSVAGTGLEKLFF. The CDR3 DNA reads as TGCAGCGTTGCCGGGACAGGGCTTGAAAAACTGTTTTTT. The chain combines TRBV29-1 with TRBJ1-4; TRBD1 matches at 9 bases. This CDR3 has 13 amino acids. Germline CDR1 is SQVTM and CDR2 is ANQGSEA. V shed 4 bases, J shed 7 bases, and the junction held 4 bases outside the gene matches.

This chain uses TRBV5-1 with TRBJ2-5, with 10 bases that match TRBD1. The germline CDR1 and CDR2 sequences are SGHRS and YFSETQ. The CDR3 spans 15 residues. The J segment lost 5 bases and the V segment lost 4 bases, leaving 8 bases of the junction unmatched. CDR3 protein: CASSPGTGVAETQYF. As DNA, the CDR3 is TGCGCCAGCAGCCCAGGGACAGGGGTAGCGGAGACCCAGTACTTC.

This chain joins TRBV11-3 and TRBJ1-2, with D possibly being TRBD1 (6 bases). CDR3 length: 12 residues. The germline gives CDR1 SGHNT, CDR2 YENEEA. V shed 1 base and J shed 8 bases, with 8 bases lying between them. In nucleotides, the CDR3 is TGTGCCAGCAGCTTAGGAGGACAGGGCTACACCTTC. Protein sequence: CASSLGGQGYTF.

Of note for this clone: The same CDR3 also results from other DNA sequences found in this sample. The V call is TRBV5-1, the J call TRBJ1-1; D might be TRBD1 (6 bases). This CDR3 is built from 16 residues. Germline V CDR1 and CDR2: SGHRS, YFSETQ. V was pared by 8 bases and J by 0 bases, with 20 bases between. The CDR3 nucleotides are TGCGCCAGTACCTTCCAGGGGATGGGGTTGAACACTGAAGCTTTCTTT. It translates to CASTFQGMGLNTEAFF.

V usage is TRBV11-2 and J usage is TRBJ2-7; D is uncertain. The CDR3 is 14 residues long. V gave up 2 bases and J gave up 2 bases, with 10 bases separating them. Per germline, CDR1 SGHAT and CDR2 FQNNGV. Here the CDR3 reads CASSLSGNTYEQYF. CDR3 bases: TGTGCCAGCAGCTTAAGTGGTAATACCTACGAGCAGTACTTC.

This clone was recorded once. The rearrangement links TRBV5-1 to TRBJ2-3, with D tentatively TRBD1 or TRBD2 (6 bases each). Trimming cost V 1 base and J 6 bases, with 15 bases left between them. The germline gives CDR1 SGHRS, CDR2 YFSETQ. The CDR3 extends over 15 amino acids. CDR3 sequence (DNA): TGCGCCAGCAGCTTGTCGGGGGCCTCCCAGGATACGCAGTATTTT. Its translation: CASSLSGASQDTQYF.

This clone was recorded once. This chain connects TRBV9 to TRBJ2-1, with 12 bases lining up with TRBD2. Germline trimming cut 0 bases from V and 10 bases from J; bases unmatched to any gene: 14. Germline CDR1 reads SGDLS; CDR2 reads YYNGEE. The CDR3 is 18 amino acids. CDR3 region: CASSVADVPSGGANEQFF. DNA for the CDR3: TGTGCCAGCAGCGTAGCGGACGTTCCTAGCGGGGGGGCCAACGAGCAGTTCTTC. The whole variable domain, filled in from reference TRBV9 and TRBJ2-1, reads DSGVTQTPKHLITATGQRVTLRCSPRSGDLSVYWYQQSLDQGLQFLIQYYNGEERAKGNILERFSAQQFPDLHSELNLSSLELGDSALYFCASSVADVPSGGANEQFFGPGTRLTVL.

This clone was counted many times. The genes are TRBV5-1 and TRBJ2-3, with 8 nucleotides matching TRBD1. CDR3 size: 15 residues. Germline V lookup: CDR1 SGHRS, CDR2 YFSETQ. Unmatched junction bases numbered 7, after V lost 2 bases and J lost 5 bases. The CDR3 region is CASSFLTGALDTQYF. The DNA of the CDR3 is TGCGCCAGCAGCTTTTTGACAGGGGCACTAGATACGCAGTATTTT.

The V gene is TRBV10-2, the J gene TRBJ1-5; no definite D call. Trimming pared 4 bases from V and 2 bases from J, leaving 9 bases between. Germline CDR1 reads WSHSY; CDR2 reads SAAADI. The CDR3 has 14 residues. CDR3 amino acids: CASSALSGNQPQHF. CDR3 coding DNA: TGCGCCAGCAGTGCCCTCTCCGGCAATCAGCCCCAGCATTTT.

The chain couples TRBV9 to TRBJ1-6; the D gene is possibly TRBD1 (6 bases). The CDR3 is 15 amino acids. V lost 3 bases, J lost 12 bases, and 19 bases lay in between. From germline, CDR1 is SGDLS and CDR2 YYNGEE. CDR3 bases: TGTGCCAGCAGCGCCGGAGGGGGGGTGGTGGGACCCCTCCACTTT. It is translated as CASSAGGGVVGPLHF. Full variable domain (missing parts from reference TRBV9 and TRBJ1-6): DSGVTQTPKHLITATGQRVTLRCSPRSGDLSVYWYQQSLDQGLQFLIQYYNGEERAKGNILERFSAQQFPDLHSELNLSSLELGDSALYFCASSAGGGVVGPLHFGNGTRLTVT.

The V gene is TRBV10-3, the J gene TRBJ2-2; 9 bases are shared with TRBD1. V lost 11 bases and J lost 5; bases outside the gene matches: 6. CDR1 ENHRY and CDR2 SYGVKD come from the germline V gene. This CDR3 is 13 amino acids long. The CDR3 region has the DNA TGTGCCGTGAGACAGGGGGGTACCGGGGAGCTGTTTTTT. Protein sequence: CAVRQGGTGELFF.

The chain uses TRBV7-9 and TRBJ1-1; possibly TRBD1 for D (5 bases). There are 13 residues in the CDR3. The germline gives CDR1 SEHNR, CDR2 FQNEAQ (reference sequence). V was shortened by 5 bases and J by 4 bases, with 11 bases between the two germline ends. CDR3 bases: TGTGCCAGCAGCCTCGGGGGTACCACTGAAGCTTTCTTT. Its translation: CASSLGGTTEAFF.